This paragraph reports one T cell receptor (beta chain). The germline V gene encodes CDR1 MNHEY and CDR2 SMNVEV (reference sequence). The CDR3 is 13 residues long. V was trimmed by 3 bases and J by 3 bases, leaving 6 bases between them. The entry originates in a study of control samples from healthy donors and cancer patients. Produced via immunoSEQ multiplex PCR; TCRdb's table is partial and in-frame only. The sample carries tens of thousands of clones, around 90% recorded once. The sequencing sample was made of PBMCs. This clonotype was sampled from a man aged 60-69 years with head and neck cancer. V and J are TRBV27 and TRBJ2-1, with unresolved D. The CDR3 here is CASSFRHYNEQFF. CDR3 sequence (DNA): TGTGCCAGCAGTTTTAGGCACTACAATGAGCAGTTCTTC.